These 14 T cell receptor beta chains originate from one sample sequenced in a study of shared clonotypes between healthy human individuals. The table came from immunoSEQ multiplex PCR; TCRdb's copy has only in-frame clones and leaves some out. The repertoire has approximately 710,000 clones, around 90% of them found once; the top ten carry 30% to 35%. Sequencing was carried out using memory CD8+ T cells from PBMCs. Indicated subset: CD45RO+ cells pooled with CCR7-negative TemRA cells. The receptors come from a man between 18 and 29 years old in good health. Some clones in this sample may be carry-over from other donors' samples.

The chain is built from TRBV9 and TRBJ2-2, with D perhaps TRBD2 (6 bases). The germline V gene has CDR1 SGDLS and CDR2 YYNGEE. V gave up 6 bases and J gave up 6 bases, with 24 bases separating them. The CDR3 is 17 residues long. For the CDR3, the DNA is TGTGCCAGCAACCGGGAGCGGGTGGTCAGCCCACCCGGGGAGCTGTTTTTT. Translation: CASNRERVVSPPGELFF.

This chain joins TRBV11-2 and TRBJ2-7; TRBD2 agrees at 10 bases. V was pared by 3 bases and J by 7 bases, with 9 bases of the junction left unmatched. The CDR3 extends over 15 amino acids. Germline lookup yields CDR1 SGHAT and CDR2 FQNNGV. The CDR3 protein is CASSLYKREGGEQYF. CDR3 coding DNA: TGTGCCAGCAGCTTGTATAAGCGGGAGGGCGGAGAGCAGTACTTC.

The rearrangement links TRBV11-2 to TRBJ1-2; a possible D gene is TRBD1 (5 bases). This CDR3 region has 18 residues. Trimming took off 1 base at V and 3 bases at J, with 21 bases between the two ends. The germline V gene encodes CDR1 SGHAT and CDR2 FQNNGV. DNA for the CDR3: TGTGCCAGCAGCTTAGGAGGGGCTGGGGCTTCGGGGGACTATGGCTACACCTTC. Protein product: CASSLGGAGASGDYGYTF.

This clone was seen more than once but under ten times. As DNA, the CDR3 is TGTGCCAGCAGCCCCGGGGCCCCGAACACTGAAGCTTTCTTT. It specifies CASSPGAPNTEAFF. The chain has TRBV7-9 and TRBJ1-1, with D possibly TRBD1 on 5 matching bases. V lost 5 bases and J 1 base, leaving 11 bases between the germline ends. The V gene's germline CDR1 is SEHNR and CDR2 FQNEAQ (reference sequence). This CDR3 is 14 amino acids long.

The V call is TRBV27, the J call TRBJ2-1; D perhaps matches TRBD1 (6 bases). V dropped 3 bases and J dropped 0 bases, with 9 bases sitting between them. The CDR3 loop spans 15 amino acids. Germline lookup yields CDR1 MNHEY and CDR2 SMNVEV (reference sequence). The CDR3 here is CASSFQGPSYNEQFF. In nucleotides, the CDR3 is TGTGCCAGCAGTTTTCAGGGGCCCTCCTACAATGAGCAGTTCTTC.

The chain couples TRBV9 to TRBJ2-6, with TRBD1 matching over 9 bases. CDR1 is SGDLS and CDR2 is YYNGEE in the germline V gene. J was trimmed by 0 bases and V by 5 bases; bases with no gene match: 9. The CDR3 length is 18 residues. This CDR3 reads CASSSRGTGHSGANVLTF. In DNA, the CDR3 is TGTGCCAGCAGTTCGAGGGGGACAGGGCACTCTGGGGCCAACGTCCTGACTTTC.

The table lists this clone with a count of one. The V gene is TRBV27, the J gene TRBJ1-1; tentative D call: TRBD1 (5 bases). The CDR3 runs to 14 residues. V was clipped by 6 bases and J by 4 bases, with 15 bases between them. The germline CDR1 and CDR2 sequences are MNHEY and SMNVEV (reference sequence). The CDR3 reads CASRTGGAGTEAFF. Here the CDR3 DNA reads TGTGCCAGCAGGACGGGGGGAGCCGGCACTGAAGCTTTCTTT.

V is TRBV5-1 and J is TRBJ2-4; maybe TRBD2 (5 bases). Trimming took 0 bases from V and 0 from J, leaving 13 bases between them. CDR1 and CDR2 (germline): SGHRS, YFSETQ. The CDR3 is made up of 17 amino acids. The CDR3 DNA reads TGCGCCAGCAGCTTGGAGCTTGCAGGACTAGCCAAAAACATTCAGTACTTC. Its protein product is CASSLELAGLAKNIQYF.

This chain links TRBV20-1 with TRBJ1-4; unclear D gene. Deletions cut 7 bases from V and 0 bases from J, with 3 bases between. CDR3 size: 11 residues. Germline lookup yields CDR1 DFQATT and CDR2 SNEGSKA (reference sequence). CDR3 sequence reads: CSVATNEKLFF. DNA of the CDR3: TGCAGTGTTGCAACTAATGAAAAACTGTTTTTT.

The CDR3 region is CASSPASNWDNEQFF. The CDR3 DNA sequence: TGCGCCAGCAGCCCGGCTTCAAACTGGGACAATGAGCAGTTCTTC. V is TRBV5-1 and J is TRBJ2-1; D remains ambiguous. The germline V and J ends were trimmed by 4 bases and 5 bases, with 16 bases remaining between them. The CDR3 runs to 15 residues. Germline CDR1 is SGHRS and CDR2 is YFSETQ.

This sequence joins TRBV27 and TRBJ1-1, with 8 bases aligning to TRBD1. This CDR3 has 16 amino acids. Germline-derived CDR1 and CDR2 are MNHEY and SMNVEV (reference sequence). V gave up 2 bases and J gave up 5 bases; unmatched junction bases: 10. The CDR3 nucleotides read TGTGCCAGCAGTTTAGGTCCCAGGGGGCATGGAACTGAAGCTTTCTTT. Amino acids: CASSLGPRGHGTEAFF.

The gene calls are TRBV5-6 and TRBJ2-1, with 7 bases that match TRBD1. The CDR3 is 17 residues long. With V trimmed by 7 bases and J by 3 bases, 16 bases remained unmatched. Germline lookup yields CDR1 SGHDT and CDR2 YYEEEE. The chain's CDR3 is CASQTLWTGAYYNEQFF. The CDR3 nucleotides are TGTGCCAGCCAAACTTTATGGACAGGCGCCTACTACAATGAGCAGTTCTTC.

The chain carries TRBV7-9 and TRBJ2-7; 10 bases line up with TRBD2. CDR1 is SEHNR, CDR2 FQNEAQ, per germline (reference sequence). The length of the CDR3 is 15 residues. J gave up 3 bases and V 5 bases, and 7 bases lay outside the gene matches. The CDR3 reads CASSPTSGTVYEQYF. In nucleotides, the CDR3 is TGTGCCAGCAGCCCTACTAGCGGGACGGTCTACGAGCAGTACTTC.

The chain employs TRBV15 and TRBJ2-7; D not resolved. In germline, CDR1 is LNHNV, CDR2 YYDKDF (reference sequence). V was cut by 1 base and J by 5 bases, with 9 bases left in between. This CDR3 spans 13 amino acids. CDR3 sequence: CATSRGDSHEQYF. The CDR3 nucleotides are TGTGCCACCAGCAGAGGTGATTCCCACGAGCAGTACTTC. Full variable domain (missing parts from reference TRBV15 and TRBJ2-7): DAMVIQNPRYQVTQFGKPVTLSCSQTLNHNVMYWYQQKSSQAPKLLFHYYDKDFNNEADTPDNFQSRRPNTSFCFLDIRSPGLGDTAMYLCATSRGDSHEQYFGPGTRLTVT.